Shown below are 6 T cell receptor beta chains from a single sample sequenced in a study of blood T cell repertoires in COVID-19. Method: immunoSEQ multiplex PCR; TCRdb's copy keeps in-frame clones and lacks some. Of fewer than 350,000 clones listed, around 90% are singletons. The sample was PBMCs or T cells enriched from blood (not recorded which). All receptors come from a middle-aged woman who had recovered from COVID-19.

The rearrangement joins TRBV5-1 to TRBJ2-7; 7 bases fit TRBD2. Germline V gives CDR1 SGHRS, CDR2 YFSETQ. The CDR3 is made up of 15 amino acids. The V segment lost 1 base and the J segment 3 bases; nucleotides outside the gene matches: 7. CDR3 in amino acids: CASSLRAGDVYEQYF. The CDR3 coding sequence is TGCGCCAGCAGCTTGAGGGCGGGAGACGTCTACGAGCAGTACTTC. Based on the CDR3 plus reference TRBV5-1 and TRBJ2-7, the full variable domain is KAGVTQTPRYLIKTRGQQVTLSCSPISGHRSVSWYQQTPGQGLQFLFEYFSETQRNKGNFPGRFSGRQFSNSRSEMNVSTLELGDSALYLCASSLRAGDVYEQYFGPGTRLTVT.

The V and J genes are TRBV7-2 and TRBJ2-1, with 14 nucleotides matching TRBD2. The length of the CDR3 is 16 residues. Looked up from germline, CDR1 is SGHTA and CDR2 is FQGNSA. Losses at the gene ends were 5 bases for V and 8 bases for J; bases not matched to a gene: 8. The CDR3: CASSQTSGRGRDEQFF. In DNA form, the CDR3 reads TGTGCCAGCAGCCAGACTAGCGGGAGGGGTCGCGATGAGCAGTTCTTC. Full variable domain (remainder filled in from reference TRBV7-2 and TRBJ2-1): GAGVSQSPSNKVTEKGKDVELRCDPISGHTALYWYRQSLGQGLEFLIYFQGNSAPDKSGLPSDRFSAERTGGSVSTLTIQRTQQEDSAVYLCASSQTSGRGRDEQFFGPGTRLTVL.

The chain couples TRBV5-1 to TRBJ2-7, with 13 bases matching TRBD2. The V gene's germline CDR1 is SGHRS and CDR2 YFSETQ. The CDR3 covers 15 residues. V shed 4 bases and J 5 bases; nucleotides not matched to a gene: 6. The DNA for the CDR3 is TGCGCCAGCAGCCACGGACTAGCGGGAGTCCACGAGCAGTACTTC. Its protein product is CASSHGLAGVHEQYF.

This clone has a handful of counts. The V gene is TRBV7-9, the J gene TRBJ1-1; 10 bases line up with TRBD1. Trimming removed 1 base from V and 3 bases from J; junction bases left unmatched: 5. Germline V gene lookup returns CDR1 SEHNR and CDR2 FQNEAQ (reference sequence). The CDR3 contains 16 residues. The CDR3 here is CASSLGGQGKHTEAFF. The CDR3 bases are TGTGCCAGCAGCTTAGGGGGACAGGGGAAACACACTGAAGCTTTCTTT.

This chain connects TRBV7-8 to TRBJ2-3, with D possibly being TRBD2 (7 bases). The CDR3 runs 17 residues. Looked up from germline, CDR1 is SGHVS and CDR2 is FQNEAQ. Trimming cost V 0 bases and J 0 bases, with 13 bases left between them. The CDR3 DNA reads TGTGCCAGCAGCTTAGCAGGGGGGGGACTGAGCACAGATACGCAGTATTTT. Amino acid sequence: CASSLAGGGLSTDTQYF.

The chain joins TRBV30 to TRBJ1-6; D not certain. The CDR3 contains 12 residues. The germline CDR1 and CDR2 sequences are GTSNPN and SVGIG (reference sequence). The V end was cut by 2 bases, the J end by 7 bases, with 6 bases between. The CDR3 protein is CAWSYVNSPLHF. In DNA form, the CDR3 reads TGTGCCTGGAGTTATGTCAATTCACCCCTCCACTTT.